The rows below give T cell receptor beta chains drawn from one sample of a study of T cell changes during pregnancy in multiple sclerosis. The method was immunoSEQ multiplex PCR; TCRdb's version includes in-frame clones alone and lacks a portion of them. The sample lists more than 45,000 clones, just over 90% occurring once. Sequenced here: CD8+ T cells from peripheral blood mononuclear cells, sampled in the second trimester of pregnancy. The receptors come from a female donor with multiple sclerosis, enrolled in a pregnancy study. Both conserved end residues are part of each CDR3. A D gene is named only where the DNA matches it firmly.

j_call,v_call,d_call,cdr3_aa,cdr3_nt
TRBJ1-1,TRBV5-1,-,CASSLGGRAEAFF,TGCGCCAGCAGCTTGGGAGGGCGCGCTGAAGCTTTCTTT
TRBJ2-3,TRBV10-3,-,CAISGDNQGDTQYF,TGTGCCATCAGTGGGGATAACCAGGGAGATACGCAGTATTTT
TRBJ2-5,TRBV7-9,TRBD2,CASSLNGGVRETQYF,TGTGCCAGCAGCTTAAACGGGGGGGTACGGGAGACCCAGTACTTC
TRBJ2-2,TRBV7-3,-,CASSAPGDTGELFF,TGTGCCAGCAGCGCCCCAGGGGACACCGGGGAGCTGTTTTTT
TRBJ1-5,TRBV27,TRBD1,CASSLKGAGQPQHF,TGTGCCAGCAGTTTAAAGGGGGCTGGTCAGCCCCAGCATTTT
TRBJ2-7,TRBV28,TRBD2,CASGQTSAWDEQYF,TGTGCCAGTGGACAGACTAGCGCATGGGACGAGCAGTACTTC
TRBJ2-7,TRBV19,-,CASSQRSSPSGWGPSSYEQYF,TGTGCCAGTAGTCAACGGTCTTCCCCTAGTGGGTGGGGCCCGAGCTCCTACGAGCAGTACTTC
TRBJ2-3,TRBV28,-,CASSRITGSSTDTQYF,TGTGCCAGCAGCCGAATTACAGGGTCTAGCACAGATACGCAGTATTTT
TRBJ1-5,TRBV15,-,CATSTLREHNQPQHF,TGTGCCACCAGCACCTTAAGGGAGCACAATCAGCCCCAGCATTTT
TRBJ2-1,TRBV7-3,-,CASSLYIGEQFF,TGTGCCAGCAGCTTATATATCGGGGAGCAGTTCTTC
TRBJ2-1,TRBV7-6,TRBD2,CASSSSGGAFIYNEQFF,TGTGCCAGCAGCTCTAGCGGGGGGGCCTTTATATACAATGAGCAGTTCTTC
TRBJ2-1,TRBV11-2,-,CASSQGLAAYNEQFF,TGTGCCAGCAGCCAGGGACTGGCCGCCTACAATGAGCAGTTCTTC
TRBJ2-7,TRBV5-5,TRBD2,CASSLPGLAGEDLDEQYF,TGTGCCAGCAGCTTGCCGGGACTAGCGGGAGAGGATCTCGACGAGCAGTACTTC
TRBJ2-1,TRBV27,TRBD2,CASSYGTSGNEQFF,TGTGCCAGCAGTTACGGGACTAGCGGGAATGAGCAGTTCTTC
TRBJ1-1,TRBV19,TRBD1,CASSPTGGVEKTEAFF,TGTGCCAGTAGCCCCACAGGGGGCGTAGAAAAAACTGAAGCTTTCTTT
TRBJ1-1,TRBV5-1,TRBD1,CASRTQGAYLNTEAFF,TGCGCCAGCAGGACTCAGGGGGCCTACTTGAACACTGAAGCTTTCTTT
TRBJ2-1,TRBV10-3,TRBD2,CAISESGGSYNEQFF,TGTGCCATCAGTGAGTCGGGCGGGAGTTACAATGAGCAGTTCTTC
TRBJ2-7,TRBV14,-,CASSQLAPTVASYEQYF,TGTGCCAGCAGCCAATTGGCGCCGACTGTAGCGTCCTACGAGCAGTACTTC
TRBJ2-3,TRBV6-5,TRBD2,CASSQLAGVTDTQYF,TGTGCCAGCAGTCAACTAGCGGGGGTCACAGATACGCAGTATTTT
TRBJ2-1,TRBV5-1,TRBD2,CASTGTSGPTYNEQFF,TGCGCCAGCACGGGGACTAGCGGACCTACTTACAATGAGCAGTTCTTC
TRBJ2-7,TRBV11-2,-,CASSLWVADYEQYF,TGTGCCAGCAGCTTATGGGTAGCGGACTACGAGCAGTACTTC
TRBJ2-3,TRBV14,-,CASSQGMESTDTQYF,TGTGCCAGCAGCCAAGGTATGGAGAGCACAGATACGCAGTATTTT
TRBJ2-6,TRBV5-6,TRBD2,CASSISAGGSGANVLTF,TGTGCCAGCAGCATCTCAGCGGGGGGGTCTGGGGCCAACGTCCTGACTTTC
TRBJ2-5,TRBV4-3,-,CASSPRLGRQETQYF,TGCGCCAGCAGCCCGCGCCTAGGAAGACAAGAGACCCAGTACTTC
TRBJ2-5,TRBV2,-,CASDRSGETQYF,TGTGCCAGCGACAGGTCGGGAGAGACCCAGTACTTC
TRBJ2-2,TRBV7-6,-,CASSSPRGPSTGELFF,TGTGCCAGCAGCTCTCCCAGGGGACCGAGCACCGGGGAGCTGTTTTTT
TRBJ2-1,TRBV7-9,-,CASSLGAYNEQFF,TGTGCCAGCAGCTTAGGAGCCTACAATGAGCAGTTCTTC
TRBJ2-1,TRBV5-1,TRBD2,CASPTSAQGEQFF,TGCGCCTCCCCGACTAGCGCACAAGGGGAGCAGTTCTTC
TRBJ1-5,TRBV7-6,-,CASSLEQGSQPQHF,TGTGCCAGCAGCTTAGAACAGGGCAGTCAGCCCCAGCATTTT
TRBJ2-4,TRBV6-4,-,CASSDSSQNIQYF,TGTGCCAGCAGTGACTCGTCTCAGAACATTCAGTACTTC
TRBJ2-7,TRBV7-9,-,CASSSSAQGGYEQYF,TGTGCCAGCAGCTCTTCCGCCCAGGGGGGCTACGAGCAGTACTTC
TRBJ1-4,TRBV6-1,-,CASSERRLTTNEKLFF,TGTGCCAGCAGTGAACGGAGACTTACAACTAATGAAAAACTGTTTTTT
TRBJ1-1,TRBV28,-,CASSLSKGGGTEAFF,TGTGCCAGCAGTTTATCCAAGGGAGGGGGCACTGAAGCTTTCTTT
TRBJ2-7,TRBV6-5,TRBD1,CASSYSGTASYEQYF,TGTGCCAGCAGTTACTCCGGGACAGCCTCCTACGAGCAGTACTTC
TRBJ2-7,TRBV9,-,CASSVGASYEQYF,TGTGCCAGCAGCGTAGGGGCCTCCTACGAGCAGTACTTC
TRBJ1-3,TRBV6-1,-,CASSEAGSYSLSGNTIYF,TGTGCCAGCAGTGAAGCAGGGAGTTACAGCCTATCTGGAAACACCATATATTTT
TRBJ2-2,TRBV6-4,TRBD2,CASSSAGGTGELFF,TGTGCCAGCAGCTCAGCGGGGGGGACCGGGGAGCTGTTTTTT
TRBJ2-3,TRBV4-1,-,CASSDRLSGTDTQYF,TGCGCCAGCAGCGACCGCCTTAGCGGCACAGATACGCAGTATTTT